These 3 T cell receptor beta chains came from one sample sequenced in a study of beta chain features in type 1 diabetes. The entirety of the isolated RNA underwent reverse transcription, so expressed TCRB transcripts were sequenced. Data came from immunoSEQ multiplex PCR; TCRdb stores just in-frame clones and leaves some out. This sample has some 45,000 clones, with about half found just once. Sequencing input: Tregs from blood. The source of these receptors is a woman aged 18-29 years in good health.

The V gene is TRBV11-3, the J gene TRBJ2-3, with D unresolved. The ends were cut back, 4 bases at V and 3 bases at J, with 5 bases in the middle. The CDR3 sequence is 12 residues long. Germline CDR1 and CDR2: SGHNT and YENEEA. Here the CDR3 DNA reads TGTGCCAGCAGCTCCAATACAGATACGCAGTATTTT. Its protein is CASSSNTDTQYF.

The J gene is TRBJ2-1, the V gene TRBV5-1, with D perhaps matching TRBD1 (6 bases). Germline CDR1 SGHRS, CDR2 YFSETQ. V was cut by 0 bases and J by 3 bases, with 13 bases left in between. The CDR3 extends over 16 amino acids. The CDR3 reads CASSLGQENRYNEQFF. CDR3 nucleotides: TGCGCCAGCAGCTTGGGACAGGAGAATCGCTACAATGAGCAGTTCTTC.

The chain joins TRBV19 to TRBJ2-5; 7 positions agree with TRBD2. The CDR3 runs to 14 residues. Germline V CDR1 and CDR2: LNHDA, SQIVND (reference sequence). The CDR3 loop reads CACGDYFRKETQYF. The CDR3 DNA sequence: TGTGCGTGCGGGGACTACTTTAGAAAAGAGACCCAGTACTTC.